This T cell receptor beta chain came from a study of blood T cell repertoires in COVID-19. Trimming stripped 3 bases from V and 1 base from J, with 13 bases between. The germline V gene has CDR1 SGDLS and CDR2 YYNGEE. The CDR3 spans 15 residues. In the original analysis: Reference gene primer amplification yielded estimated nucleated cell counts. Method: immunoSEQ multiplex PCR; TCRdb's copy keeps in-frame clones and lacks some. V and J calls and clone size follow that table, whereas D and trimming were derived from the DNA. Of fewer than 300,000 clones listed, 88% are singletons. The sequenced sample consisted of peripheral blood. This chain connects TRBV9 to TRBJ2-5; a weak D match, TRBD2 (5 bases). The sequence derives from a woman between 40 and 55 years old who had recovered from COVID-19. In DNA, the CDR3 is TGTGCCAGCAGCGCCTTGAGCGGACCCCAAGAGACCCAGTACTTC. Residues: CASSALSGPQETQYF. The variable domain in full, with the rest retrieved from reference TRBV9 and TRBJ2-5, is DSGVTQTPKHLITATGQRVTLRCSPRSGDLSVYWYQQSLDQGLQFLIQYYNGEERAKGNILERFSAQQFPDLHSELNLSSLELGDSALYFCASSALSGPQETQYFGPGTRLLVL.